This TCR beta chain stems from a study of cytomegalovirus exposure and HLA in healthy donors. Whole-study results and caveats: Analyzed later, association rates of TCRs varied across HLA loci, with DRB1 most and HLA-C fewest. A cluster of highly shared sequence variants was likely a sequencing artifact.

Among the donors, all were healthy bone marrow donors. Comment on this clone: Antigen unknown.

The CDR3 spans 16 residues. V was shortened by 0 bases and J by 5 bases, with 14 bases between the two germline ends. The germline CDR1 and CDR2 sequences are SGHNT and YYREEE (reference sequence). Use of 60 Vbeta and 13 Jbeta primers characterized the PCR. Produced via immunoSEQ multiplex PCR; TCRdb's table is partial and in-frame only. Among some 90,000 clones listed, about four fifths were seen once. Material: PBMCs. J is TRBJ2-2 and V is TRBV5-4; possible D gene TRBD1, 6 bases. This receptor was obtained from a woman between 70 and 85 years old in good health and CMV-seropositive. CDR3 DNA sequence: TGTGCCAGCAGCTTGGGTGAGGGGGTGAGAACCGGGGAGCTGTTTTTT. The encoded protein is CASSLGEGVRTGELFF. Full variable domain (remainder filled in from reference TRBV5-4 and TRBJ2-2): ETGVTQSPTHLIKTRGQQVTLRCSSQSGHNTVSWYQQALGQGPQFIFQYYREEENGRGNFPPRFSGLQFPNYSSELNVNALELDDSALYLCASSLGEGVRTGELFFGEGSRLTVL.